The present TCR beta chain was sequenced within a study of blood T cell repertoires in COVID-19. Study at large: Researchers got acute and convalescent COVID-19 samples from the United States, Italy and Spain. PBMCs, B-cell-depleted T cells, or T cells provided the cDNA or gDNA that made up the material.

About this clone itself: At one of its ends the junction is not consistent with the germline gene, which may arise from a read error.

The germline gives CDR1 SGDLS, CDR2 YYNGEE. The CDR3 runs to 13 residues. In the authors' methods: Nucleated cell counts were estimated from reference gene primer amplification. The protocol was immunoSEQ multiplex PCR, while the TCRdb copy is restricted to in-frame clones and leaves out a portion. Clone size and V and J calls were adopted from that table, with D and trimming inferred from the DNA. The data show tens of thousands of clones, approximately 79% seen once. The V call is TRBV9, the J call TRBJ2-2; possible D gene TRBD2, 5 bases. This clonotype originated in a human donor in a cohort sampled during active COVID-19. The source material was peripheral blood. CDR3 in DNA: TGTGCCAGCAGCGTAGCTGTGGCCGGGGAGCTGGTTTTT. Residues: CASSVAVAGELVF. The complete variable domain, with remaining parts taken from reference TRBV9 and TRBJ2-2, reads DSGVTQTPKHLITATGQRVTLRCSPRSGDLSVYWYQQSLDQGLQFLIQYYNGEERAKGNILERFSAQQFPDLHSELNLSSLELGDSALYFCASSVAVAGELVFGEGSRLTVL.